This T cell receptor (beta chain) was sequenced during a study of shared clonotypes between healthy human individuals. Germline V gene lookup returns CDR1 MDHEN and CDR2 SYDVKM. The J segment lost 3 bases and the V segment lost 3 bases, leaving 13 bases of the junction unmatched. The CDR3 totals 18 residues. The naive CD8 fraction comprised CD45RO-negative cells positively selected for CCR7 and excluded terminally differentiated effector memory CD45RA+ cells. Measured with immunoSEQ multiplex PCR; TCRdb has only the in-frame clones, and not every one. The sample holds about 590,000 clones; 95% are singletons and the top ten take around 0.11%.

Sequences were obtained from naive CD8+ T cells sorted from blood. This sequence was found in a woman aged 30 to 39 in good health. The chain carries TRBV28 and TRBJ1-4; 7 bases align to TRBD1. As DNA, the CDR3 is TGTGCCAGCAGTTTCCCGAGCAGGGGGGTTGGAGCTAATGAAAAACTGTTTTTT. Protein sequence: CASSFPSRGVGANEKLFF.